This T cell receptor beta chain comes out of a study of response to subunit inactivated influenza vaccine. Broader study findings: Few additional T cells are recruited per seasonal influenza vaccination, authors suggested.

TCRdb re-called the RT-PCR reads with MiXCR, one entry per CDR3 protein. The table includes hundreds of thousands of distinct CDR3 sequences, around 14% detected once. The V segment lost 0 bases and the J segment 7 bases; nucleotides outside the gene matches: 8. Germline CDR1 reads MNHEY; CDR2 reads SVGAGI. The CDR3 covers 15 residues. Many counts were recorded for this clonotype. As yet, its antigen is unknown. Material: PBMCs from blood, obtained 14 to 15 days before vaccination. This chain joins TRBV6-5 and TRBJ2-7, with 8 bases that match TRBD1. This clonotype was obtained from a man in his forties or fifties who received an inactivated influenza vaccine. The CDR3 DNA reads TGTGCCAGCAGTTACTCCCTCGGACAGGGAAGAGAGCAGTACTTC. Its translation is CASSYSLGQGREQYF.